The clone carrying this T cell receptor (beta chain) was detected many times. Its antigen is not known. Amplification of TCR beta CDR3 regions used RNA as the template. Carried out on the TCR CDR3, a first-round RT-PCR used the HTBI primer set. TCRdb called the multiplex PCR reads again in MiXCR, with one record for every CDR3 protein. The sample carries over 500,000 distinct CDR3 sequences, approximately 14% recorded once. Germline V lookup: CDR1 DFQATT, CDR2 SNEGSKA (reference sequence). V was shortened by 5 bases and J by 2 bases, with 29 bases between the two germline ends. This CDR3 is 19 amino acids long. The sample comes from a study of T cells in Graves' hyperthyroidism and ophthalmopathy. In the study overall: Any treatment followed the collection of peripheral blood at initial diagnosis. Study conclusions and caveats: Blood also showed most of the thyroid clonotypes that were expanded above 0.001.

Graves' hyperthyroidism without ophthalmopathy progression within 18 months was termed stable. This TCR was recovered from a middle-aged woman with Graves' hyperthyroidism. The rearrangement links TRBV20-1 to TRBJ2-3; D may match TRBD1 or TRBD2 (7 bases each). The sequencing input was blood. In DNA form, the CDR3 reads TGCAGTGCTTGGGAGACAGGGACGGGCCTAGCGGTTAACACAGATACGCAGTATTTT. It specifies CSAWETGTGLAVNTDTQYF.